A selection of T cell receptor beta chains follows, all from one sample in a study of blood T cell repertoires in COVID-19. Repertoires were generated with immunoSEQ multiplex PCR, while TCRdb's copy carries only in-frame clones and drops some. Among around 190,000 clones, roughly 80% were seen once, and the ten largest hold 6% to 8.5%. The material sequenced was peripheral blood. Source of these receptors: a human donor in a cohort sampled during active COVID-19. Both conserved end residues are part of each CDR3. The D gene is left open where the match is weak. The size entry is marked missing in some rows and otherwise reads once, few, many or a size class.

d_gene,v_gene,abundance,j_gene,CDR3aa,CDR3nt
TRBD2,TRBV19,NA,TRBJ2-5,CASSNGTISLIKTQYF,TGTGCCAGTAGTAACGGGACTATCAGCCTAATCAAGACCCAGTACTTC
TRBD1,TRBV29-1,NA,TRBJ1-6,CSVRDRGESPLHF,TGCAGCGTCCGGGACAGGGGGGAATCACCCCTCCACTTT
NA,TRBV25-1,NA,TRBJ2-5,CASSEYRETQYF,TGTGCCAGCAGTGAATATCGAGAGACCCAGTACTTC
TRBD1,TRBV9,NA,TRBJ2-5,CASSVGTGSQETQYF,TGTGCCAGCAGCGTGGGGACAGGGTCCCAAGAGACCCAGTACTTC
NA,TRBV4-2,NA,TRBJ1-1,CASSAPGGDTEAFF,TGTGCCAGCAGCGCCCCGGGAGGGGACACTGAAGCTTTCTTT
NA,TRBV7-8,NA,TRBJ1-6,CASSHDSNSPLHF,TGTGCCAGCAGCCACGACTCCAATTCACCCCTCCACTTT
TRBD2,TRBV7-9,NA,TRBJ2-3,CASTLGGTSTDTQYF,TGTGCCAGCACCCTCGGGGGGACTAGCACAGATACGCAGTATTTT
NA,TRBV6-1,NA,TRBJ1-1,CASSEWGDTEAFF,TGTGCCAGCAGTGAATGGGGGGACACTGAAGCTTTCTTT
NA,TRBV12-5,few,TRBJ1-6,CASGQDSRHSPLHF,TGTGCTAGTGGCCAAGACAGTAGACATTCACCCCTCCACTTT
NA,TRBV28,NA,TRBJ2-3,CASSPRTERPTSTDTQYF,TGTGCCAGCAGCCCCCGGACAGAACGACCTACTAGCACAGATACGCAGTATTTT
TRBD1,TRBV5-1,NA,TRBJ2-1,CASSPGTAYNEQFF,TGCGCCAGCAGCCCAGGGACAGCCTACAATGAGCAGTTCTTC
TRBD1,TRBV9,few,TRBJ2-7,CASSPGQVYEQYF,TGTGCCAGCAGTCCGGGACAGGTCTACGAGCAGTACTTC